This passage covers 5 T cell receptor beta chains from one sample sequenced in a study of cytomegalovirus exposure and HLA in healthy donors. Assay used: immunoSEQ multiplex PCR; TCRdb lists only in-frame clones, some missing. This table holds some 110,000 clones, more than 85% found once. Sequenced material: PBMCs. The receptor source for this set is a woman aged 18-29 years in good health and CMV-seropositive.

V and J are TRBV28 and TRBJ2-7, with 12 positions matching TRBD1. The germline V gene has CDR1 MDHEN and CDR2 SYDVKM. The CDR3 runs to 15 residues. The trim removed 3 bases at V and 7 bases at J, leaving 7 bases unmatched. The CDR3 coding sequence is TGTGCCAGCAGTTTGATGGGACAGGGGGCGCGAGAGCAGTACTTC. Protein: CASSLMGQGAREQYF.

This chain links TRBV4-1 with TRBJ2-6; D call uncertain. With 1 base removed from V and 0 bases from J, the gap between germline ends came to 10 bases. CDR1 and CDR2 (germline): MGHRA, YSYEKL. The CDR3 extends over 17 amino acids. The CDR3 coding sequence is TGCGCCAGCAGCCAAGTTGGCACCTCCTCTGGGGCCAACGTCCTGACTTTC. It translates to CASSQVGTSSGANVLTF.

The chain couples TRBV2 to TRBJ1-5; 8 nucleotides agree with TRBD1. This CDR3 contains 15 residues. Germline-derived CDR1 and CDR2 are SNHLY and FYNNEI. Trimming took 5 bases from V and 5 from J; bases not matched to a gene: 8. The CDR3 region is CASSIPGQAYQPQHF. DNA of the CDR3: TGTGCCAGCAGTATCCCGGGACAGGCCTATCAGCCCCAGCATTTT.

This sequence joins TRBV7-2 and TRBJ2-3; D perhaps matches TRBD1 (5 bases). V lost 5 bases and J 4 bases, leaving 22 bases between the germline ends. The CDR3 covers 17 residues. Germline loops: CDR1 SGHTA, CDR2 FQGNSA. The DNA for the CDR3 is TGTGCCAGCAGCCGCAGGGTGGCTCGCCCTGTCGCAGATACGCAGTATTTT. It yields the protein CASSRRVARPVADTQYF.

CDR3 region: CASSQKRGSGSGTDTQYF. The CDR3 region has the DNA TGTGCCAGCAGCCAAAAAAGAGGTAGCGGGAGTGGCACAGATACGCAGTATTTT. The V and J genes are TRBV14 and TRBJ2-3; 9 nucleotides agree with TRBD2. After removal of 2 bases from V and 1 base from J, the junction contained 10 bases not matched to a gene. Germline V lookup: CDR1 SGHDN, CDR2 FVKESK. The CDR3 sequence is 18 residues long.